This TCR beta chain was sequenced for a study of blood T cell repertoires in COVID-19. Overall study context: The United States, Italy and Spain provided the acute and convalescent COVID-19 samples. Nucleic acid was either cDNA or gDNA, and it came from T cells, B-cell-depleted T cells, or PBMCs.

The CDR3 extends over 14 amino acids. V was clipped by 4 bases and J by 3 bases; unmatched bases: 5. The germline V gene has CDR1 SGHRS and CDR2 YFSETQ. Study processing details: How many nucleated cells were present was estimated from reference gene primer amplification. TCRdb keeps only in-frame clones here, not all; method: immunoSEQ multiplex PCR. The V and J calls and clone size come from that table; D and trimming were worked out from the DNA. The data contain about 240,000 clones, around 85% of them singletons. The sequencing input was peripheral blood. The receptor's source is a man between 60 and 70 years old with acute or convalescent COVID-19. The V and J genes are TRBV5-1 and TRBJ1-1, with 8 bases that match TRBD1. The CDR3 here is CASSVTGDHTEAFF. The CDR3 coding sequence is TGCGCCAGCAGCGTGACAGGGGACCACACTGAAGCTTTCTTT.